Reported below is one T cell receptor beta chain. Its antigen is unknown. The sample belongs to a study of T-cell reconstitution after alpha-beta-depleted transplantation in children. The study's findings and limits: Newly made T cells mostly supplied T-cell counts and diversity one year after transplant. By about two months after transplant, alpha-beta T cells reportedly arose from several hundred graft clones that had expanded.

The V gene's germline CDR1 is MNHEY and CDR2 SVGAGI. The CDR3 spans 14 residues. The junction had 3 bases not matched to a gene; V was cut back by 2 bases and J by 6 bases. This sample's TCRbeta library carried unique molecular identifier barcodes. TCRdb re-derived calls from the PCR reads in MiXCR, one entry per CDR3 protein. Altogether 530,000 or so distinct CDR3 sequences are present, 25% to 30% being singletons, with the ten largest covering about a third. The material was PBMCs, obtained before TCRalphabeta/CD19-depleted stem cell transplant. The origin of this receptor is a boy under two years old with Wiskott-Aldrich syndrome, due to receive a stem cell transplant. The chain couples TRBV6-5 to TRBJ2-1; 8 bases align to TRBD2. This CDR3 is CASSYTGLVNEQFF. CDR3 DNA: TGTGCCAGCAGTTACACGGGACTAGTCAATGAGCAGTTCTTC.